One and the same sample provided the 30 T cell receptor beta chains below, sequenced in a study of early T cells in non-severe SARS-CoV-2 infection. A single record per CDR3 protein comes from TCRdb applying MiXCR to the 5' RACE reads. The top ten hold around 4.1% of the sample, which has tens of thousands of distinct CDR3 sequences, around 5.2% seen once. The sequenced material came from whole blood. The source of these receptors is an adult who was a healthcare worker with PCR-confirmed SARS-CoV-2 infection or an uninfected control (not recorded which).

V gene TRBV18 combines with J gene TRBJ2-3, with 8 nucleotides matching TRBD1. The J segment lost 0 bases and the V segment lost 0 bases, leaving 2 bases of the junction unmatched. This CDR3 is built from 16 residues. The V gene's germline CDR1 is KGHSH and CDR2 LQKENI. The CDR3 nucleotides are TGTGCCAGCTCACCACCCGGGACAGGAAGCACAGATACGCAGTATTTT. Translation: CASSPPGTGSTDTQYF.

This clonotype was counted a few times. The chain joins TRBV7-9 to TRBJ2-5; D is ambiguous. The V and J ends lost 2 bases and 1 base respectively, with 17 bases between them. The germline CDR1 and CDR2 sequences are SEHNR and FQNEAQ (reference sequence). The CDR3 contains 17 residues. The CDR3: CASSLKGSRVRQETQYF. The CDR3 DNA reads TGTGCCAGCAGCTTAAAGGGCTCTAGGGTTCGCCAAGAGACCCAGTACTTC.

A note on this clonotype: A single base separates this from a much larger clone, so it may be a read error. V gene TRBV20-1 combines with J gene TRBJ2-7; D is perhaps TRBD1 (5 bases). Trimming removed 1 base at V and 7 bases at J, with 14 bases between. Germline V gene data show CDR1 as DFQATT and CDR2 as SNEGSKA (reference sequence). This CDR3 contains 13 residues. The CDR3 loop is CSARGTCLGEQYF. In nucleotides, the CDR3 is TGCAGTGCTAGAGGGACATGCTTGGGAGAGCAGTACTTC.

This clonotype was observed at least ten times. This chain links TRBV5-1 with TRBJ2-2; no clear D. Trimming took off 0 bases at V and 1 base at J, with 7 bases between the two ends. CDR1 SGHRS and CDR2 YFSETQ come from the germline V gene. CDR3 length equals 15 residues. CDR3 loop: CASSLEGKNTGELFF. The CDR3 nucleotides read TGCGCCAGCAGCTTGGAAGGGAAGAACACCGGGGAGCTGTTTTTT.

This clonotype was counted at least ten times. The rearrangement uses TRBV5-1 and TRBJ2-4; D could derive from TRBD1 or TRBD2 (6 bases each). The CDR3 extends over 17 amino acids. Trimming removed 3 bases at V and 0 bases at J, with 16 bases between. The V gene's germline CDR1 is SGHRS and CDR2 YFSETQ. CDR3 region: CASSSEGGNLAKNIQYF. In DNA form, the CDR3 reads TGCGCCAGCAGCTCGGAAGGGGGGAATCTAGCCAAAAACATTCAGTACTTC.

In this sample, this clonotype turned up a few times. The chain joins TRBV6-6 to TRBJ2-7; D unresolved. Germline V gene sequence: CDR1 MNHNY, CDR2 SVGAGI (reference sequence). The CDR3 spans 13 residues. The V and J ends lost 3 bases and 5 bases respectively, with 11 bases between them. As DNA, the CDR3 is TGTGCCAGCAGTTATAGGGTTCACGACGAGCAGTACTTC. This sequence encodes CASSYRVHDEQYF.

The rearrangement links TRBV12-3 or TRBV12-4 to TRBJ1-5; D unclear. The CDR3 runs 11 residues. V lost 4 bases and J 9 bases, leaving 7 bases between the germline ends. CDR3 coding DNA: TGTGCCAGCAGTTCTCTAGGGCCCCAGCATTTT. It translates to CASSSLGPQHF.

The CDR3 region is CASSFGGTGGYEQYF. The CDR3 DNA sequence: TGTGCCAGCAGTTTCGGGGGGACAGGGGGTTACGAGCAGTACTTC. This chain joins TRBV12-3 or TRBV12-4 and TRBJ2-7, with 11 bases identical to TRBD1. The J segment lost 4 bases and the V segment lost 3 bases, leaving 5 bases of the junction unmatched. The CDR3 covers 15 residues.

Ten or more counts support this clonotype. As DNA, the CDR3 is TGCAGTGCTAACTCGGTGTTGACTGAAGCTTTCTTT. Translating it yields CSANSVLTEAFF. The V gene is TRBV20-1, the J gene TRBJ1-1; the D is unclear. The CDR3 is made up of 12 amino acids. In germline, CDR1 is DFQATT, CDR2 SNEGSKA (reference sequence). V lost 4 bases and J 5 bases, leaving 11 bases between the germline ends.

This clonotype was observed at least ten times. The genes are TRBV7-9 and TRBJ1-1, with 7 bases aligning to TRBD1. Germline lookup yields CDR1 SEHNR and CDR2 FQNEAQ (reference sequence). The CDR3 is made up of 15 amino acids. J was trimmed by 2 bases and V by 8 bases; bases with no gene match: 11. The CDR3 region has the DNA TGTGCCAGCCTACGCCTCAGGACAGGAAACACTGAAGCTTTCTTT. It translates to CASLRLRTGNTEAFF. Based on the CDR3 plus reference TRBV7-9 and TRBJ1-1, the full variable domain is DTGVSQNPRHKITKRGQNVTFRCDPISEHNRLYWYRQTLGQGPEFLTYFQNEAQLEKSRLLSDRFSAERPKGSFSTLEIQRTEQGDSAMYLCASLRLRTGNTEAFFGQGTRLTVV.

The sample holds many counts of this clonotype. The J gene is TRBJ1-2, the V gene TRBV6-1; 7 bases are shared with TRBD1. This CDR3 contains 17 residues. V was clipped by 2 bases and J by 4 bases; unmatched bases: 13. CDR1 is MNHNS and CDR2 is SASEGT in the germline V gene. The CDR3 reads CASSERVAGGSIYGYTF. The DNA for the CDR3 is TGTGCCAGCAGTGAAAGGGTGGCAGGGGGAAGCATCTATGGCTACACCTTC.

V gene TRBV9 combines with J gene TRBJ2-3; D is ambiguous. Germline-derived CDR1 and CDR2 are SGDLS and YYNGEE. The CDR3 has 15 amino acids. V shed 0 bases and J shed 1 base, with 9 bases lying between them. The CDR3 spells CASSVGPQGTDTQYF. CDR3 in DNA: TGTGCCAGCAGCGTAGGACCCCAAGGCACAGATACGCAGTATTTT.

This rearrangement joins TRBV6-2 or TRBV6-3 to TRBJ1-1; D gene uncertain. V gave up 6 bases and J gave up 4 bases, with 12 bases separating them. Germline V CDR1 and CDR2: MNHEY, SVGEGT. The length of the CDR3 is 13 residues. In DNA form, the CDR3 reads TGTGCCAGCAGGGGGTTTAGCGTCACTGAAGCTTTCTTT. This encodes CASRGFSVTEAFF.

This clonotype was detected a few times. V and J are TRBV28 and TRBJ2-1; no clear D. Germline V gene data show CDR1 as MDHEN and CDR2 as SYDVKM. The CDR3 totals 15 residues. Trimming pared 8 bases from V and 1 base from J, leaving 15 bases between. The CDR3 loop is CASGPGGDSYNEQFF. The DNA for the CDR3 is TGTGCCAGCGGACCTGGTGGGGATTCCTACAATGAGCAGTTCTTC.

This chain connects TRBV6-2 or TRBV6-3 to TRBJ2-6, with no clear D. The V gene lost 6 bases and the J gene lost 2 bases, with 8 bases spanning the gap. CDR3 length equals 14 residues. The V gene's germline CDR1 is MNHEY and CDR2 SVGEGT. The CDR3 protein is CASRQTAGANVLTF. CDR3 DNA sequence: TGTGCCAGCAGACAAACGGCTGGGGCCAACGTCCTGACTTTC.

This clonotype was recorded many times. The genes are TRBV7-9 and TRBJ1-1; D ambiguous. V lost 5 bases and J 3 bases, leaving 10 bases between the germline ends. The CDR3 runs 13 residues. Per germline, CDR1 SEHNR and CDR2 FQNEAQ (reference sequence). The CDR3 nucleotides are TGTGCCAGCAGCCTCGACCCCCACACTGAAGCTTTCTTT. This encodes CASSLDPHTEAFF.

This clonotype was seen repeatedly, ten times or more. This chain uses TRBV5-4 with TRBJ2-7, with a tentative D call TRBD2 (5 bases). CDR1 is SGHNT and CDR2 is YYREEE in the germline V gene (reference sequence). The CDR3 extends over 15 amino acids. Trimming removed 4 bases from V and 7 bases from J, with 21 bases in between. The CDR3 bases are TGTGCCAGCAGCCCCGAGACCGGATGGACGGGGGAGCAGTACTTC. Its translation: CASSPETGWTGEQYF.

Many counts were recorded for this clonotype. The V call is TRBV29-1, the J call TRBJ2-4, with TRBD2 identical over 8 bases. Germline trimming cut 7 bases from V and 4 bases from J; bases unmatched to any gene: 9. CDR1 SQVTM and CDR2 ANQGSEA come from the germline V gene. The CDR3 contains 14 residues. The CDR3 spells CSGGTSGRKNIQYF. The DNA of the CDR3 is TGCAGCGGGGGGACTAGTGGGAGGAAAAACATTCAGTACTTC. Complete variable domain (other parts from reference TRBV29-1 and TRBJ2-4): SAVISQKPSRDICQRGTSLTIQCQVDSQVTMMFWYRQQPGQSLTLIATANQGSEATYESGFVIDKFPISRPNLTFSTLTVSNMSPEDSSIYLCSGGTSGRKNIQYFGAGTRLSVL.

There are many counts of this clonotype. The genes are TRBV7-2 and TRBJ1-2, with 7 bases that match TRBD1. The CDR3 loop spans 13 amino acids. Germline V gene data show CDR1 as SGHTA and CDR2 as FQGNSA. Trimming cost V 6 bases and J 4 bases; bases outside gene matches: 5. The CDR3, as DNA: TGTGCCAGCAGGCTACAGGGGCCCTATGGCTACACCTTC. This gives the protein CASRLQGPYGYTF.

This clonotype was counted only a few times. V is TRBV4-1 and J is TRBJ1-1, with D unresolved. With 1 base removed from V and 0 bases from J, the gap between germline ends came to 9 bases. Germline V CDR1 and CDR2: MGHRA, YSYEKL. This CDR3 spans 15 amino acids. The DNA of the CDR3 is TGCGCCAGCAGCCAAGCCCCCGCTCTGAACACTGAAGCTTTCTTT. Protein: CASSQAPALNTEAFF.

This clonotype was recorded at least ten times. This chain connects TRBV7-6 to TRBJ2-7; maybe TRBD1 (5 bases). Per the germline V gene, CDR1 is SGHVS and CDR2 is FNYEAQ. V lost 2 bases to trimming and J lost 0 bases, with 8 bases between them. This CDR3 region has 14 residues. In DNA, the CDR3 is TGTGCCAGCAGCTTAAACACAGGCTCCTACGAGCAGTACTTC. Translation: CASSLNTGSYEQYF.

This clonotype was observed many times. The gene calls are TRBV12-3 or TRBV12-4 and TRBJ2-7, with D possibly being TRBD2 (6 bases). This CDR3 is built from 13 residues. With 6 bases removed from V and 2 bases from J, the gap between germline ends came to 11 bases. Here the CDR3 DNA reads TGTGCCAGCAGGGGACTCCCGACCTACGAGCAGTACTTC. Amino acids: CASRGLPTYEQYF.

This clonotype was observed many times. This rearrangement joins TRBV20-1 to TRBJ1-1; no definite D call. Trimming cost V 3 bases and J 5 bases, with 16 bases left between them. The CDR3 runs 14 residues. The germline V gene has CDR1 DFQATT and CDR2 SNEGSKA (reference sequence). The CDR3 sequence is CSASEEGRRTEAFF. CDR3 bases: TGCAGTGCTAGTGAGGAGGGCCGGAGGACTGAAGCTTTCTTT.

This clonotype occurred many times. The J gene is TRBJ1-6, the V gene TRBV6-5; 7 bases line up with TRBD1. The J segment lost 10 bases and the V segment lost 4 bases, leaving 7 bases of the junction unmatched. CDR1 and CDR2 from the germline V gene are MNHEY and SVGAGI. This CDR3 is 14 amino acids long. CDR3 amino acids: CASSSWEGASPLHF. As DNA, the CDR3 is TGTGCCAGCAGTTCTTGGGAGGGGGCCTCACCCCTCCACTTT.

This clonotype was picked up many times. This chain uses TRBV30 with TRBJ2-7; D is tentatively TRBD1 or TRBD2 (5 bases each). Looked up from germline, CDR1 is GTSNPN and CDR2 is SVGIG (reference sequence). The V end was cut by 4 bases, the J end by 12 bases, with 16 bases between. There are 11 residues in the CDR3. CDR3 nucleotides: TGTGCCTGGAACATGGGGGACCCGACGTACTTC. This sequence encodes CAWNMGDPTYF.

Many counts were recorded for this clonotype. The V call is TRBV9, the J call TRBJ2-5; 8 bases align to TRBD2. Germline lookup yields CDR1 SGDLS and CDR2 YYNGEE. The V gene end was trimmed by 1 base and the J gene end by 4 bases; junction bases not matched to a gene: 6. The CDR3 extends over 15 amino acids. Here the CDR3 reads CASSVRRGAGETQYF. The DNA for the CDR3 is TGTGCCAGCAGCGTAAGGCGGGGGGCCGGAGAGACCCAGTACTTC.

This clonotype was picked up many times. The genes are TRBV30 and TRBJ2-1; tentative D call: TRBD2 (5 bases). Trimming cost V 4 bases and J 0 bases, with 13 bases left between them. The germline V gene encodes CDR1 GTSNPN and CDR2 SVGIG (reference sequence). The length of the CDR3 is 15 residues. This CDR3 reads CAWTSGLSSYNEQFF. DNA of the CDR3: TGTGCCTGGACAAGCGGTCTGAGCTCCTACAATGAGCAGTTCTTC.

The chain joins TRBV7-2 to TRBJ2-7, with 9 nucleotides matching TRBD1. The CDR3 contains 14 residues. The V gene's germline CDR1 is SGHTA and CDR2 FQGNSA. The junction had 6 bases not matched to a gene; V was cut back by 5 bases and J by 4 bases. DNA of the CDR3: TGTGCCAGCAGCCGCCGGGACAGGGAGTACGAGCAGTACTTC. It encodes CASSRRDREYEQYF.

This clonotype was observed at least ten times. This rearrangement joins TRBV19 to TRBJ1-5; 8 nucleotides match TRBD1. J lost 5 bases, V lost 6 bases, and 9 bases had no gene match. The germline V gene encodes CDR1 LNHDA and CDR2 SQIVND (reference sequence). The CDR3 consists of 15 residues. The CDR3 DNA follows: TGTGCCAGTAGCCCCTTTCTGACAGGGGATCAGCCCCAGCATTTT. Translation: CASSPFLTGDQPQHF. The complete variable domain, with remaining parts taken from reference TRBV19 and TRBJ1-5, reads DGGITQSPKYLFRKEGQNVTLSCEQNLNHDAMYWYRQDPGQGLRLIYYSQIVNDFQKGDIAEGYSVSREKKESFPLTVTSAQKNPTAFYLCASSPFLTGDQPQHFGDGTRLSIL.

V usage is TRBV5-8 and J usage is TRBJ1-3; D uncertain. Trimming took 2 bases from V and 7 from J, leaving 16 bases between them. Germline V CDR1 and CDR2: SGHTS, YDEGEE. The CDR3 is made up of 15 amino acids. In nucleotides, the CDR3 is TGTGCCAGCAGCTTACGGCCAGCGCAACGGAACACCATATATTTT. This encodes CASSLRPAQRNTIYF.